This section outlines one TCR beta chain sequence together with its context. The data were taken from a study of cytomegalovirus exposure and HLA in healthy donors. This table comes from immunoSEQ multiplex PCR, and its TCRdb copy is limited to in-frame clones, with some not included. The table records 150,000 to 200,000 clones, 85% to 90% of them present only once. This CDR3 is built from 15 residues. The germline V and J ends were trimmed by 3 bases and 0 bases, with 12 bases remaining between them. Germline V CDR1 and CDR2: SGHNT, YYREEE (reference sequence). What was sequenced was PBMCs. The source is a woman in her twenties or thirties in good health and CMV-seronegative. The V and J genes are TRBV5-4 and TRBJ1-1, with D perhaps TRBD1 (6 bases). The CDR3 region is CASSSRGAMNTEAFF. As DNA, the CDR3 is TGTGCCAGCAGCTCCCGGGGGGCAATGAACACTGAAGCTTTCTTT. Using reference TRBV5-4 and TRBJ1-1 for the parts outside the CDR3, the full variable domain is ETGVTQSPTHLIKTRGQQVTLRCSSQSGHNTVSWYQQALGQGPQFIFQYYREEENGRGNFPPRFSGLQFPNYSSELNVNALELDDSALYLCASSSRGAMNTEAFFGQGTRLTVV.